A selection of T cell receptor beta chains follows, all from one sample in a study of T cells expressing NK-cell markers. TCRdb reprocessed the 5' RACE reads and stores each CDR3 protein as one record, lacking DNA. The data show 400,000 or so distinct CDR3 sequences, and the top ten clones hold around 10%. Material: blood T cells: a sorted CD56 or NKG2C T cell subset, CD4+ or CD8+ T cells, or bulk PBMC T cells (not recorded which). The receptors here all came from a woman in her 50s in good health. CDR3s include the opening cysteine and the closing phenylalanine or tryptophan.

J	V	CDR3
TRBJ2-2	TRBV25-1	CASLAQGAVFGELFF
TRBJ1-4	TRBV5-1	CASSLGGQRNEKLFF
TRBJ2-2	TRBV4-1	CASSSPGLASGELFF
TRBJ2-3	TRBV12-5	CASGLGEHTQYF
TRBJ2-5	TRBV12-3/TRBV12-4	CASRPGQLETQYF
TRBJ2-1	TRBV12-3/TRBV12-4	CASSFLWTGYNEQFF
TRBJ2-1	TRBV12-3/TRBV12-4	CASSPIGPSGWVEQFF
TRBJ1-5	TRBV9	CASSVGGYSNQPQHF
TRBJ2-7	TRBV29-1	CSAEGHQTGEQYF
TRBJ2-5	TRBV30	CAWSLSQETQYF
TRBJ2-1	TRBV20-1	CSARDRNSGRPYNEQFF
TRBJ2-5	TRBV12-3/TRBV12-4	CASSPEVIAGLKTQYF
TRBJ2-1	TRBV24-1	CATSDSQMRLVGSYEQFF
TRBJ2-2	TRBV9	CASSVLGSGTSGTGELFF
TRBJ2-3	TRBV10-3	CASSRATDTQYF
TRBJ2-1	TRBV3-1	CASSQEGLAGGSVYDEQFF
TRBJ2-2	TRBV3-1	CASSEFNRGSTGELFF
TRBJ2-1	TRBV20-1	CSATDLFNEQFF
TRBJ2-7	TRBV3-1	CASSHGLKKYF
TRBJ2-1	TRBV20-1	CSAGELLGGSSYNEQFF
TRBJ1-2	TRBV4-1	CASSQVSRETYGYTF
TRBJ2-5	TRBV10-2	CASSGRTGLVETQYF
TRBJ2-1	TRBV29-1	CSGAPAARNEQFF
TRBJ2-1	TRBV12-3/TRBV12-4	CASSTLEGANEQFF
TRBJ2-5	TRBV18	CASSPGEIQETQYF
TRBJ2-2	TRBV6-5	CASSASITGELFF
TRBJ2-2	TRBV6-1	CASSGENTGELFF
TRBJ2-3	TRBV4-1	CASSPRERGNTDTQYF
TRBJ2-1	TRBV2	CASRGDRGGSNEQFF
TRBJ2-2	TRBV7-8	CASSLARVPRTGELFF
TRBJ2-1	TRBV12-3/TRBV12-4	CASSLGMGPSGQEQFF
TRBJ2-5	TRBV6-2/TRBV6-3	CASSYSRGQETQYF
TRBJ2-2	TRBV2	CASSPGLGNTGELFF
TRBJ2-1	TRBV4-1	CASSQDNLRDQSNEQFF
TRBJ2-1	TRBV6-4	CASRRIAGEPYNEQFF
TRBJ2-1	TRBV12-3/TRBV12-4	CASRPMGLAEQFF
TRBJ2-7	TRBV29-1	CSAWTGVEQYF
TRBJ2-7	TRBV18	CASTSRGQGFEQYF
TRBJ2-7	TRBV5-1	CASSLDGYEGAPYEQYF
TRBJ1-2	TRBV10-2	CASSDPDRGLLSNYGYTF
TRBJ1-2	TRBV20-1	CSAIPRGNGYTF
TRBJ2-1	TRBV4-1	CASSRGGDNEQFF
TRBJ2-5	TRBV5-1	CASSEGARKETQYF
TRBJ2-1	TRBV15	CATSGIIGGQFF
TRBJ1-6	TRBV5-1	CASSLGSVGNSPLHF
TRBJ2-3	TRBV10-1	CASSEGSGGTDTQYF
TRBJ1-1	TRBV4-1	CASSQGDREAFF
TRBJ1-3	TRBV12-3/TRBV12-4	CASSFFSLLDRGQADTIYF
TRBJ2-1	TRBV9	CASSASGRNHEQFF
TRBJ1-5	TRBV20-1	CSVRGGLNQPQHF
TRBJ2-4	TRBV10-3	CAIRSDRENIQYF
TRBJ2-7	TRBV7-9	CASSTEQGGFYEQYF
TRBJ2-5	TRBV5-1	CASSPAGAGETQYF
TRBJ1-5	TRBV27	CASSTVQPGRYSNQPQHF
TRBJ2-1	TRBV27	CASSLSWWESSYNEQFF
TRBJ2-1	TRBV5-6	CASSFRLAGANEQFF
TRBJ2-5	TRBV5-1	CASSSRLAGVGETQYF
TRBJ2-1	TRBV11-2	CASSSPGSEQFF
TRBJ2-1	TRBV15	CATSRAATGYSYNEQFF
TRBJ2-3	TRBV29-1	CTTRARADTQYF